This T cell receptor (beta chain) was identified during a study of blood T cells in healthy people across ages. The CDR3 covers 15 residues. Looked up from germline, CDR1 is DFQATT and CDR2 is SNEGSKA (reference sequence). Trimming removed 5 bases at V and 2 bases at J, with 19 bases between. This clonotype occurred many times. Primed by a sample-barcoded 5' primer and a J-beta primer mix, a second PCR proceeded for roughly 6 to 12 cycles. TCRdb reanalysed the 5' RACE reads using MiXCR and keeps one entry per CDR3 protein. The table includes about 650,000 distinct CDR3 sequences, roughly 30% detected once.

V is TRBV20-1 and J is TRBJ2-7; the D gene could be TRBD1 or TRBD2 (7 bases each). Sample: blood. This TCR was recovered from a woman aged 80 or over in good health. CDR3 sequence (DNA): TGCAGTGCTTTCCCAGGGGGGGAATCCCCCTACGAGCAGTACTTC. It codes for CSAFPGGESPYEQYF.